Listed below are T cell receptor beta chains from one sample, sequenced in a study of cytomegalovirus exposure and HLA in healthy donors. Measured with immunoSEQ multiplex PCR; TCRdb has only the in-frame clones, and not every one. The sample lists about 99,000 clones; over 9% were seen once. The sample taken for sequencing was PBMCs. Every receptor here comes from a man in his forties or fifties in good health and CMV-seropositive. Each CDR3 is given with its conserved first and last residue. D genes are given only for firm matches. Some rows mark clone size as missing; the rest say once, few, many or name a class of expanded clone.

TRBJ2-1	.	.	TRBV9	CASSVAVSSYNEQFF	TGTGCCAGCAGCGTAGCGGTTAGCTCCTACAATGAGCAGTTCTTC
TRBJ1-1	.	.	TRBV30	CAYRLIGAFF	TGTGCCTACCGACTAATAGGCGCTTTCTTT
TRBJ2-5	few	TRBD2	TRBV4-1	CASRESTSGFQETQYF	TGCGCCAGCAGGGAATCGACTAGCGGGTTCCAAGAGACCCAGTACTTC
TRBJ1-5	.	TRBD1	TRBV27	CASSHTGVSNQPQHF	TGTGCCAGCAGTCACACAGGGGTTAGCAATCAGCCCCAGCATTTT
TRBJ1-2	.	.	TRBV19	CASKSGAHGVQNGYTF	TGTGCCAGTAAGAGTGGGGCACACGGCGTCCAAAATGGCTACACCTTC
TRBJ2-1	few	.	TRBV5-6	CASSLIWGDEQFF	TGTGCCAGCAGCTTGATTTGGGGGGATGAGCAGTTCTTC
TRBJ1-2	few	TRBD1	TRBV2	CARRDRDAYGYTF	TGTGCCAGAAGGGACAGGGACGCCTATGGCTACACCTTC
TRBJ2-1	few	TRBD2	TRBV4-2	CASSHELAFTYNEQFF	TGTGCCAGCAGCCACGAACTAGCGTTCACCTACAATGAGCAGTTCTTC
TRBJ2-7	few	TRBD2	TRBV9	CASSANSGSGYEQYF	TGTGCCAGCAGCGCAAATAGCGGGAGTGGGTACGAGCAGTACTTC
TRBJ1-1	few	.	TRBV7-3	CASSQNTGLNTEAFF	TGTGCCAGCAGCCAAAATACAGGCCTGAACACTGAAGCTTTCTTT
TRBJ2-7	.	.	TRBV4-1	CASSQDSGFLGEQYF	TGCGCCAGCAGCCAAGACTCGGGGTTTTTGGGCGAGCAGTACTTC
TRBJ1-1	.	.	TRBV4-1	CASSQEGSGYTEAFF	TGCGCCAGCAGCCAAGAAGGTAGCGGATACACTGAAGCTTTCTTT
TRBJ1-4	.	.	TRBV6-1	CASSEIGQGNEKLFF	TGTGCCAGCAGTGAAATCGGACAAGGAAATGAAAAACTGTTTTTT
TRBJ2-2	few	.	TRBV5-1	CASRLAGNTGELFF	TGCGCCAGCAGGCTAGCAGGGAACACCGGGGAGCTGTTTTTT
TRBJ1-5	few	TRBD1	TRBV30	CAWTPGQGNQPQHF	TGTGCCTGGACTCCAGGACAGGGGAATCAGCCCCAGCATTTT
TRBJ2-3	.	.	TRBV5-1	CASSLGPGRTDTQYF	TGCGCCAGCAGCTTGGGACCAGGGAGGACAGATACGCAGTATTTT